This T cell receptor (beta chain) is from a study of blood T cell repertoires in COVID-19. Study overall: Specimens from acute and convalescent COVID-19 originated in the United States, Italy and Spain.

Germline V gives CDR1 MNHEY, CDR2 SVGEGT. This CDR3 comprises 17 residues. Deletions cut 2 bases from V and 0 bases from J, with 11 bases between. The method was immunoSEQ multiplex PCR; TCRdb's version includes in-frame clones alone and lacks a portion of them. The table shows 200,000 or so clones, with approximately 90% occurring only once. The chain couples TRBV6-2 or TRBV6-3 to TRBJ2-6; D is undetermined. The TCR was taken from a woman in her 30s who had recovered from COVID-19. Input material: PBMCs or T cells enriched from blood (not recorded which). DNA of the CDR3: TGTGCCAGCAGTTACAACAGAGCCTTCTCTGGGGCCAACGTCCTGACTTTC. This encodes CASSYNRAFSGANVLTF.